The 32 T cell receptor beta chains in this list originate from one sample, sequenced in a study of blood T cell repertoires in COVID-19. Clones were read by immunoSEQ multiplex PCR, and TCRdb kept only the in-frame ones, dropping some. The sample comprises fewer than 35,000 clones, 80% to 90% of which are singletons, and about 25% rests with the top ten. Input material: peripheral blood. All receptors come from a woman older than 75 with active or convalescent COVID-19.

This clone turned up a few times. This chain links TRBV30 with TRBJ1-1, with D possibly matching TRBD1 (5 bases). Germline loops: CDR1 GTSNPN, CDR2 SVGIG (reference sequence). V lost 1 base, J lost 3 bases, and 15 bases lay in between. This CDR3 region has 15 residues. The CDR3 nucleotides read TGTGCCTGGAGTGCCGTTCGCAGGGCGGACACTGAAGCTTTCTTT. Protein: CAWSAVRRADTEAFF.

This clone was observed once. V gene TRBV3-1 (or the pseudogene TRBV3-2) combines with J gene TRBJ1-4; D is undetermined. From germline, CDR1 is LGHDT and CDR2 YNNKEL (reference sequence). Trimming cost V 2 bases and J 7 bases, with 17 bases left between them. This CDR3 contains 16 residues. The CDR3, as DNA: TGTGCCAGCAGCCAAAGGTCGGCGGGTCGGGCTGAAAAACTGTTTTTT. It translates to CASSQRSAGRAEKLFF.

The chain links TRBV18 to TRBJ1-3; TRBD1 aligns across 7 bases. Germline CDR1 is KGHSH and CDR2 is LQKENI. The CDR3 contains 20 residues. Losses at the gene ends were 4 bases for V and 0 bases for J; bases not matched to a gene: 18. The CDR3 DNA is TGTGCCAGCTCACACAGCTCGACAGGGCTAAAAGGGGCCTCTGGAAACACCATATATTTT. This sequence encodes CASSHSSTGLKGASGNTIYF.

The CDR3 is CASSYLGQVYGYTF. The CDR3, as DNA: TGTGCCAGCTCCTACTTGGGACAGGTTTATGGCTACACCTTC. This chain joins TRBV28 and TRBJ1-2; 8 bases fit TRBD1. Germline CDR1 MDHEN, CDR2 SYDVKM. The CDR3 extends over 14 amino acids. V was clipped by 8 bases and J by 5 bases; unmatched bases: 10.

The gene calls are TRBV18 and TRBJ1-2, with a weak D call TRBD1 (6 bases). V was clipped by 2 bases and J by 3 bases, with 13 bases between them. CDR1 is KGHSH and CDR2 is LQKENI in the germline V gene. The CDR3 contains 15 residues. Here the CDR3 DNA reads TGTGCCAGCTCACCAGGTCGGGGGGGCGACTATGGCTACACCTTC. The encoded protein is CASSPGRGGDYGYTF.

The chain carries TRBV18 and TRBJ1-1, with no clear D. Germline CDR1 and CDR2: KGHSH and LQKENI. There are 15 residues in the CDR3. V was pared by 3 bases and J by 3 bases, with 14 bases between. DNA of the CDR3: TGTGCCAGCTCACCGGCAACACCCCCTTACACTGAAGCTTTCTTT. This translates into CASSPATPPYTEAFF.

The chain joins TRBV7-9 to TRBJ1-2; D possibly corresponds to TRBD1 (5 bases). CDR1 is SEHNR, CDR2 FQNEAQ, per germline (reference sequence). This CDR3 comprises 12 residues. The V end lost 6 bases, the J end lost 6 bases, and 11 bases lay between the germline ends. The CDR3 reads CASSLQGDGYTF. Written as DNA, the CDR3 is TGTGCCAGCAGTCTGCAGGGTGATGGCTACACCTTC.

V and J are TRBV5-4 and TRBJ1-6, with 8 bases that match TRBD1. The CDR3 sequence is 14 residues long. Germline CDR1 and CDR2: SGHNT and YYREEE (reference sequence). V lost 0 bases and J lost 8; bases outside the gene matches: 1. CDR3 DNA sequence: TGTGCCAGCAGCTTGGAACAGGGGGATTCACCCCTCCACTTT. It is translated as CASSLEQGDSPLHF.

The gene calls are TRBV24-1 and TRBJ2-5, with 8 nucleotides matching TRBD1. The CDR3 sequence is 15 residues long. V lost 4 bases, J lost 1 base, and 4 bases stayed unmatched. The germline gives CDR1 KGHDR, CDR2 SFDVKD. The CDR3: CATSDPTGGQETQYF. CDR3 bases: TGTGCCACCAGTGACCCTACAGGGGGCCAAGAGACCCAGTACTTC.

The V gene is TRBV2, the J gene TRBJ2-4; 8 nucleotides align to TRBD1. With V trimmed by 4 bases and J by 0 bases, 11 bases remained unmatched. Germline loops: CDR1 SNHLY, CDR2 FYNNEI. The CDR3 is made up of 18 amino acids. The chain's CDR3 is CASSALKTGALAKNIQYF. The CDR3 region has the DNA TGTGCCAGCAGTGCGCTAAAGACAGGGGCGCTAGCCAAAAACATTCAGTACTTC.

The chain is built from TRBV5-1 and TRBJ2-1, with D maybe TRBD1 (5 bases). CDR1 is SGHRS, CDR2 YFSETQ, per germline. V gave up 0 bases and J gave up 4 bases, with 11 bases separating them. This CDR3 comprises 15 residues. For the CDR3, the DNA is TGCGCCAGCAGCTTGGTTTTAGACAGATACAATGAGCAGTTCTTC. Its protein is CASSLVLDRYNEQFF.

The CDR3 DNA reads TGTGCCAGCCGGGCTGGAGGGGGCTACACCTTC. As protein: CASRAGGGYTF. The chain combines TRBV6-5 with TRBJ1-2; no firm D call. V was trimmed by 8 bases and J by 8 bases, leaving 12 bases between them. This CDR3 has 11 residues. Germline V gene lookup returns CDR1 MNHEY and CDR2 SVGAGI.

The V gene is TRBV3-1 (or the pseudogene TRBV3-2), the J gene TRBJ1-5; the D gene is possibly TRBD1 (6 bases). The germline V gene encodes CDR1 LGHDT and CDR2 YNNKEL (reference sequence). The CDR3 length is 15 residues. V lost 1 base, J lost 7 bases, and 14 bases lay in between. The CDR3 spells CASSQVFTGYQPQHF. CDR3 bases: TGTGCCAGCAGCCAAGTCTTTACAGGGTACCAGCCCCAGCATTTT.

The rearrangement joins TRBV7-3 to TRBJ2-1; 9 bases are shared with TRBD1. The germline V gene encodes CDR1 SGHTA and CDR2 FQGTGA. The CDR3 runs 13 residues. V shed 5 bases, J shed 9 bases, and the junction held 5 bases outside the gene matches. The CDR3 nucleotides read TGTGCCAGCAGCCTTACAGGGGGCTCTGAGCAGTTCTTC. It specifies CASSLTGGSEQFF.

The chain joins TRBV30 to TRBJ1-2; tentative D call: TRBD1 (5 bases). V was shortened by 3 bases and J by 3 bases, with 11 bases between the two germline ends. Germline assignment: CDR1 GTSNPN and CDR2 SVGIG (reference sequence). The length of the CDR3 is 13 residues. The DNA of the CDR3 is TGTGCCTGGAGATATGGAGGGGACTATGGCTACACCTTC. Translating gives CAWRYGGDYGYTF.

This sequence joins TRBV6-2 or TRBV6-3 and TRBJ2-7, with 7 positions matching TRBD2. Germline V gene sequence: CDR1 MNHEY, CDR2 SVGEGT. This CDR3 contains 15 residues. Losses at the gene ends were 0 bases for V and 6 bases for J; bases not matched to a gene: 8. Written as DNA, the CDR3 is TGTGCCAGCAGTTACTCTGCGGGGGTTCATCGCGAGCAGTACTTC. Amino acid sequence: CASSYSAGVHREQYF.

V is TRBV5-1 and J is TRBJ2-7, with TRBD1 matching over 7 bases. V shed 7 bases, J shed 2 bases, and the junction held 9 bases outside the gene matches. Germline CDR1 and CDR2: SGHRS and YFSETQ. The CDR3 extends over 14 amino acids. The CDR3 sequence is CASGTGTAAYEQYF. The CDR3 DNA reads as TGCGCCAGCGGAACTGGGACAGCCGCCTACGAGCAGTACTTC.

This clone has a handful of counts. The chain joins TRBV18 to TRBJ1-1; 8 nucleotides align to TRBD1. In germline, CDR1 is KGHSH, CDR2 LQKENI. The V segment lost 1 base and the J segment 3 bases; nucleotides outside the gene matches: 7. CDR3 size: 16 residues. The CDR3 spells CASSPRQGAGDTEAFF. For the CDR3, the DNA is TGTGCCAGCTCACCACGGCAGGGGGCGGGGGACACTGAAGCTTTCTTT. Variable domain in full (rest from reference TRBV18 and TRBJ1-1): NAGVMQNPRHLVRRRGQEARLRCSPMKGHSHVYWYRQLPEEGLKFMVYLQKENIIDESGMPKERFSAEFPKEGPSILRIQQVVRGDSAAYFCASSPRQGAGDTEAFFGQGTRLTVV.

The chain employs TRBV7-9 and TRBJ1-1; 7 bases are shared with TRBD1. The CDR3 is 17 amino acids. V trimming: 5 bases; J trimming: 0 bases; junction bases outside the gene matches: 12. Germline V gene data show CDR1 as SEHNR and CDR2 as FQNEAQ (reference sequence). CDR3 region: CASSHNRGRGMNTEAFF. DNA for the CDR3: TGTGCCAGCAGCCATAACAGGGGAAGGGGGATGAACACTGAAGCTTTCTTT.

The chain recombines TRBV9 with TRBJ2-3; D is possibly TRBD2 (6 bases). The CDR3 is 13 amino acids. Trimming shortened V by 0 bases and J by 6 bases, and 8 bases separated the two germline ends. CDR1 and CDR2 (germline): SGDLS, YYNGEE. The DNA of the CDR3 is TGTGCCAGCAGCGTAGGGGGGGTTGATACGCAGTATTTT. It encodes CASSVGGVDTQYF.

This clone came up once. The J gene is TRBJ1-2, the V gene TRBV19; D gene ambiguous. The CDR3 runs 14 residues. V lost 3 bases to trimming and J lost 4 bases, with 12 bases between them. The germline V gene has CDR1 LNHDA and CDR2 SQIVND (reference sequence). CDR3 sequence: CASSMIGQTYGYTF. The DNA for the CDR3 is TGTGCCAGTAGTATGATTGGGCAGACCTATGGCTACACCTTC.

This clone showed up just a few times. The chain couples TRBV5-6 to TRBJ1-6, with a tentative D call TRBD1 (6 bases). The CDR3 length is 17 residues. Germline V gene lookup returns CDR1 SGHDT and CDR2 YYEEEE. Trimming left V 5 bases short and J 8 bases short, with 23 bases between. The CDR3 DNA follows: TGTGCCAGCAGTTCTTCCACAGGGCCGGGGTCATATTCACCCCTCCACTTT. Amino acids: CASSSSTGPGSYSPLHF.

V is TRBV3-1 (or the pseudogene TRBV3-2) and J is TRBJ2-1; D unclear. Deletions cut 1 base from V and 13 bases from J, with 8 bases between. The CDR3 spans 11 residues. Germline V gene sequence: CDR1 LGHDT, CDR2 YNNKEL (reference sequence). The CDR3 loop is CASSQGPSQFF. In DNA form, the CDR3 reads TGTGCCAGCAGCCAAGGGCCTAGTCAGTTCTTC.

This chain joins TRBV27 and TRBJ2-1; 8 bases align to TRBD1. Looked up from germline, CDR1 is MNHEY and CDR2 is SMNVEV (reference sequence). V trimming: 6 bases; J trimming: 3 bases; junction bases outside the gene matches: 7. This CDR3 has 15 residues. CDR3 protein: CASSSTGVNYNEQFF. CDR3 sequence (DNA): TGTGCCAGCAGCTCGACAGGGGTAAACTACAATGAGCAGTTCTTC.

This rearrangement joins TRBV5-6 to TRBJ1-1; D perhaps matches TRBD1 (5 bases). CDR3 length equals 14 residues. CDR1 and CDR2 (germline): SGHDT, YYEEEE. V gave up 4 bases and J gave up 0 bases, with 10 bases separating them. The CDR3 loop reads CASSRGVLNTEAFF. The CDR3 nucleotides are TGTGCCAGCAGCCGGGGGGTGTTGAACACTGAAGCTTTCTTT.

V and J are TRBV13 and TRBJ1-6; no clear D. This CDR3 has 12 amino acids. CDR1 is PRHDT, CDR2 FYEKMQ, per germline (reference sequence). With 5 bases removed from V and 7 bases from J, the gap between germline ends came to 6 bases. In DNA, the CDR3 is TGTGCCAGCAGCCCCGTGAATTCACCCCTCCACTTT. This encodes CASSPVNSPLHF. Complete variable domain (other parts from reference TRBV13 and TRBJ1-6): AAGVIQSPRHLIKEKRETATLKCYPIPRHDTVYWYQQGPGQDPQFLISFYEKMQSDKGSIPDRFSAQQFSDYHSELNMSSLELGDSALYFCASSPVNSPLHFGNGTRLTVT.

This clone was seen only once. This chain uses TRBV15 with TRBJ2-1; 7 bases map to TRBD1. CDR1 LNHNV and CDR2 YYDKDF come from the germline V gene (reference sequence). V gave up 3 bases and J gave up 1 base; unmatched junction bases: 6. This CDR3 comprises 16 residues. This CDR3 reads CATSRETGISYNEQFF. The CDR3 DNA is TGTGCCACCAGCAGGGAGACAGGGATTTCCTACAATGAGCAGTTCTTC.

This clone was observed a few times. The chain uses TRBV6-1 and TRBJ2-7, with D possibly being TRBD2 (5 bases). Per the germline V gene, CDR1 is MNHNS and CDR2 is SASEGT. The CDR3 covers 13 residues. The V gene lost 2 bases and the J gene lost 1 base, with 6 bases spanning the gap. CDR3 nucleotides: TGTGCCAGCAGTGAACGGGATTCCTACGAGCAGTACTTC. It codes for CASSERDSYEQYF.

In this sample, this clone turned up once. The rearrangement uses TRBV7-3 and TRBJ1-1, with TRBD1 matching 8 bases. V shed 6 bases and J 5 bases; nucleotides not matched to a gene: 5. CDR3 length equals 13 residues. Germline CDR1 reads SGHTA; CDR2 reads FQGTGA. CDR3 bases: TGTGCCAGCAGGCGGACAGGGCAGACTGAAGCTTTCTTT. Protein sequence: CASRRTGQTEAFF.

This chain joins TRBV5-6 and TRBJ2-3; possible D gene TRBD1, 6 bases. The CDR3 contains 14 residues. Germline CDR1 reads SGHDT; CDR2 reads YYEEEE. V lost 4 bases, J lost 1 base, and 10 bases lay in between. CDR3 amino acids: CASSQGSRTDTQYF. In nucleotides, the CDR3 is TGTGCCAGCAGCCAGGGGAGTCGCACAGATACGCAGTATTTT.

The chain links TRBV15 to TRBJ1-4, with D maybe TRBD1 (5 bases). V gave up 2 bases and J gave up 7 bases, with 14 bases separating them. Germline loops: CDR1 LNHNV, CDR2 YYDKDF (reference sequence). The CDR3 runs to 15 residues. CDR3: CATSRTRGYSEKLFF. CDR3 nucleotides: TGTGCCACCAGCAGAACTCGGGGGTATAGTGAAAAACTGTTTTTT.

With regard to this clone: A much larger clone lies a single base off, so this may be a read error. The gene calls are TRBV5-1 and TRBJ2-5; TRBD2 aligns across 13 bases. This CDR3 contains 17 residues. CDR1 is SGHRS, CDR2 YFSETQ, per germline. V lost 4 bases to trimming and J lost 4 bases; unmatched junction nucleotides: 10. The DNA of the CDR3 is TGCGCCAGCAGCCCGACTAGCGGGGGGTGCGGGGGAGAGACCCAGTACTTC. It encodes CASSPTSGGCGGETQYF.